This TCR beta chain was observed in a study of T cell responses to AZD1222 COVID-19 vaccine. Second-dose schedules of about 4 or about 12 weeks were combined. Findings and caveats of the study: Increases in Spike-specific TCR breadth and depth were seen after two AZD1222 doses.

Germline CDR1 reads DFQATT; CDR2 reads SNEGSKA (reference sequence). V gave up 6 bases and J gave up 5 bases, with 10 bases separating them. This CDR3 spans 11 amino acids. Comments on this clone: Antigen: not known.

The protocol was immunoSEQ multiplex PCR, while the TCRdb copy is restricted to in-frame clones and leaves out a portion. The sample has about 150,000 clones; roughly 93% are singletons. This clonotype was obtained from an adult who received the AZD1222 COVID-19 vaccine. This sequence joins TRBV20-1 and TRBJ1-1; D is unresolved. Specimen: peripheral blood, collected 28 days after the second AZD1222 dose. CDR3 DNA: TGCAGTGCCAGGTCGGGGACTGAAGCTTTCTTT. Amino acid sequence: CSARSGTEAFF.